These 10 T cell receptor beta chains were sequenced from one sample in a study of OX40 agonist ivuxolimab in advanced cancers. The assay was immunoSEQ multiplex PCR, and TCRdb's table has in-frame clones only and misses some. The sample contains over 30,000 clones, roughly 80% of which appear only once. Specimen: CD4+ or CD8+ T cells sorted from blood, collected in a trial of the OX40 agonist ivuxolimab. All receptors come from an adult with an advanced solid tumor such as melanoma, head and neck, liver or kidney cancer.

V usage is TRBV9 and J usage is TRBJ2-3; 11 bases are shared with TRBD2. J lost 3 bases, V lost 4 bases, and 7 bases had no gene match. Germline CDR1 reads SGDLS; CDR2 reads YYNGEE. The CDR3 extends over 16 amino acids. Here the CDR3 DNA reads TGTGCCAGCAGCCCTCGACTAGCGGGAAGGACAGATACGCAGTATTTT. Protein product: CASSPRLAGRTDTQYF.

The gene calls are TRBV7-9 and TRBJ2-1; perhaps TRBD2 as D (5 bases). The V end lost 4 bases, the J end lost 4 bases, and 14 bases lay between the germline ends. CDR3 length: 15 residues. CDR1 and CDR2 (germline): SEHNR, FQNEAQ (reference sequence). The CDR3 nucleotides read TGTGCCAGCAGCTCCCACCGGGGATTTTACAATGAGCAGTTCTTC. Amino acid sequence: CASSSHRGFYNEQFF.

The J gene is TRBJ2-2, the V gene TRBV13; TRBD1 matches 9 bases. Germline CDR1 and CDR2: PRHDT and FYEKMQ (reference sequence). The V gene end was trimmed by 2 bases and the J gene end by 6 bases; junction bases not matched to a gene: 10. This CDR3 is 17 amino acids long. CDR3 bases: TGTGCCAGCAGCTTATACCGCGGGACAGGGAGGGCCGGGGAGCTGTTTTTT. Translation: CASSLYRGTGRAGELFF.

The chain couples TRBV7-8 to TRBJ2-7, with D unclear. Deletions cut 3 bases from V and 2 bases from J, with 8 bases between. Germline V CDR1 and CDR2: SGHVS, FQNEAQ. The CDR3 extends over 13 amino acids. CDR3 DNA: TGTGCCAGCAGCTTGGATCAGACCTACGAGCAGTACTTC. Its protein is CASSLDQTYEQYF.

This clone came up once. The genes are TRBV14 and TRBJ1-2, with no clear D. V was pared by 4 bases and J by 2 bases, with 8 bases between. The CDR3 covers 13 residues. The V gene's germline CDR1 is SGHDN and CDR2 FVKESK. The CDR3: CASSPTVNYGYTF. CDR3 coding DNA: TGTGCCAGCAGCCCCACGGTCAACTATGGCTACACCTTC.

J is TRBJ1-3 and V is TRBV7-9; 7 nucleotides align to TRBD1. Unmatched junction bases numbered 5, after V lost 8 bases and J lost 4 bases. The CDR3 runs 13 residues. Germline CDR1 is SEHNR and CDR2 is FQNEAQ (reference sequence). In DNA form, the CDR3 reads TGTGCCAGCGACAGGGAGTCGGGAAACACCATATATTTT. As protein: CASDRESGNTIYF.

The chain couples TRBV19 to TRBJ2-7; D may be TRBD1 or TRBD2 (5 bases each). The germline V gene encodes CDR1 LNHDA and CDR2 SQIVND (reference sequence). The V gene lost 6 bases and the J gene lost 5 bases, with 17 bases spanning the gap. The CDR3 runs to 14 residues. The CDR3 sequence is CASSPTGTLDEQYF. Written as DNA, the CDR3 is TGTGCCAGTAGCCCTACCGGGACGCTAGACGAGCAGTACTTC.

The chain carries TRBV13 and TRBJ2-7; the D is unclear. Trimming removed 0 bases from V and 3 bases from J, with 0 bases in between. The V gene's germline CDR1 is PRHDT and CDR2 FYEKMQ (reference sequence). There are 11 residues in the CDR3. This CDR3 is CASSLGYEQYF. The CDR3 DNA follows: TGTGCCAGCAGCTTAGGCTACGAGCAGTACTTC. The full variable domain, its missing parts supplied by reference TRBV13 and TRBJ2-7, is AAGVIQSPRHLIKEKRETATLKCYPIPRHDTVYWYQQGPGQDPQFLISFYEKMQSDKGSIPDRFSAQQFSDYHSELNMSSLELGDSALYFCASSLGYEQYFGPGTRLTVT.

This clone came up a few times. The gene calls are TRBV29-1 and TRBJ1-2; 7 nucleotides match TRBD1. This CDR3 region has 15 residues. The trim removed 3 bases at V and 7 bases at J, leaving 14 bases unmatched. The germline CDR1 and CDR2 sequences are SQVTM and ANQGSEA. In DNA, the CDR3 is TGCAGCGTTGATCTGGTAGGGGGCGGATGGAGTGGCTACACCTTC. Translated: CSVDLVGGGWSGYTF. Using reference TRBV29-1 and TRBJ1-2 for the parts outside the CDR3, the full variable domain is SAVISQKPSRDICQRGTSLTIQCQVDSQVTMMFWYRQQPGQSLTLIATANQGSEATYESGFVIDKFPISRPNLTFSTLTVSNMSPEDSSIYLCSVDLVGGGWSGYTFGSGTRLTVV.

The genes are TRBV9 and TRBJ2-2; TRBD2 matches at 7 bases. Germline V gives CDR1 SGDLS, CDR2 YYNGEE. V lost 0 bases, J lost 4 bases, and 6 bases stayed unmatched. The CDR3 runs to 16 residues. The CDR3 DNA reads TGTGCCAGCAGCGTAGAGAAGGGAGGGCCCACCGGGGAGCTGTTTTTT. Protein product: CASSVEKGGPTGELFF.